The rows below give T cell receptor beta chains drawn from one sample of a study of T cell repertoires in cytomegalovirus infection. No antigen has been assigned to these receptors. TCRdb analysed the reads with MiXCR anew, one entry per CDR3 protein. In the table there are under 450,000 distinct CDR3 sequences, about 35% of which are singletons. The source material was cultured PBMCs, sampled from culture after CMV antigen stimulation. The source is a human donor in good health (CMV status not recorded). Some clones in this sample may be carry-over from other donors' samples. Both conserved end residues are part of each CDR3. D genes are given only for firm matches. Size tells how often a clone was seen (once, few, many) or the class of an expanded clone, and some rows leave it out.

j_call | v_call | clone_size | cdr3_length | d_call | cdr3_aa | cdr3_nt
TRBJ2-7 | TRBV10-3 | . | 15 | TRBD2 | CAISGAGGTSYEQYF | TGTGCCATCAGTGGAGCGGGAGGGACGTCCTACGAGCAGTACTTC
TRBJ2-1 | TRBV6-5 | . | 14 | . | CASSYEGATNEQFF | TGTGCCAGCAGTTACGAAGGGGCGACCAATGAGCAGTTCTTC
TRBJ2-5 | TRBV5-8 | . | 15 | TRBD2 | CASSVGLAGEETQYF | TGTGCCAGCAGCGTGGGACTAGCGGGAGAGGAGACCCAGTACTTC
TRBJ2-1 | TRBV6-1 | . | 15 | . | CASSATVSSYNEQFF | TGTGCCAGCAGTGCAACAGTTTCCTCCTACAATGAGCAGTTCTTC
TRBJ2-2 | TRBV11-2 | . | 15 | TRBD2 | CASSHGLAATGELFF | TGTGCCAGCAGCCACGGACTAGCGGCAACCGGGGAGCTGTTTTTT
TRBJ1-1 | TRBV27 | . | 16 | . | CASRPLEGRGNTEAFF | TGTGCCAGCAGGCCCTTAGAGGGGCGGGGGAACACTGAAGCTTTCTTT
TRBJ1-3 | TRBV7-2 | . | 16 | TRBD1 | CASSSRTGAVGNTIYF | TGTGCCAGCAGCTCGCGCACAGGGGCAGTTGGAAACACCATATATTTT
TRBJ2-7 | TRBV27 | few | 16 | . | CASSLRQGWLTYEQYF | TGTGCCAGCAGTTTACGGCAGGGCTGGTTGACCTACGAGCAGTACTTC
TRBJ2-3 | TRBV6-1 | few | 15 | . | CASSEAEGSPDTQYF | TGTGCCAGCAGTGAAGCTGAGGGATCCCCAGATACGCAGTATTTT
TRBJ2-7 | TRBV7-9 | . | 18 | . | CASSLVISLGGPSYEQYF | TGTGCCAGCAGCTTAGTGATCTCTCTGGGGGGCCCCTCCTACGAGCAGTACTTC
TRBJ2-2 | TRBV12-3/TRBV12-4 | . | 15 | TRBD1 | CASQGVISVPGELFF | TGTGCCAGCCAGGGGGTTATCTCTGTCCCCGGGGAGCTGTTTTTT
TRBJ2-2 | TRBV4-1 | many | 14 | . | CASTRTENTGELFF | TGCGCCAGCACACGGACAGAGAACACCGGGGAGCTGTTTTTT
TRBJ1-1 | TRBV2 | few | 15 | TRBD1 | CASSNRGGQNTEAFF | TGTGCCAGCAGTAACAGGGGAGGACAGAACACTGAAGCTTTCTTT
TRBJ2-3 | TRBV20-1 | . | 13 | . | CSAPGQKPDTQYF | TGCAGTGCTCCCGGACAGAAGCCAGATACGCAGTATTTT
TRBJ1-2 | TRBV20-1 | . | 18 | TRBD1 | CSASSGQGNAQGLYGYTF | TGCAGTGCTAGTTCGGGACAGGGGAACGCCCAGGGTCTCTATGGCTACACCTTC
TRBJ2-2 | TRBV4-1 | . | 14 | . | CASSQDPYTGELFF | TGCGCCAGCAGCCAAGATCCATACACCGGGGAGCTGTTTTTT
TRBJ1-2 | TRBV28 | many | 15 | TRBD1 | CASSVQGARGYGYTF | TGTGCCAGCAGTGTACAGGGGGCCCGTGGCTATGGCTACACCTTC
TRBJ2-7 | TRBV12-3/TRBV12-4 | few | 14 | . | CASSLGESTYEQYF | TGTGCCAGCAGCCTAGGAGAGAGCACCTACGAGCAGTACTTC
TRBJ2-2 | TRBV19 | . | 14 | . | CASSWDANTGELFF | TGTGCCAGTAGCTGGGACGCGAACACCGGGGAGCTGTTTTTT
TRBJ2-7 | TRBV28 | few | 12 | . | CASRDTSYEQYF | TGTGCCAGCAGGGACACCTCTTACGAGCAGTACTTC
TRBJ1-5 | TRBV19 | . | 15 | . | CASSIGGAGNQPQHF | TGTGCCAGTAGTATAGGGGGGGCCGGCAATCAGCCCCAGCATTTT
TRBJ2-1 | TRBV24-1 | . | 12 | TRBD2 | CATQAGGSEQFF | TGTGCCACCCAAGCGGGAGGATCTGAGCAGTTCTTC
TRBJ1-2 | TRBV7-2 | many | 13 | . | CASSSYRDYGYTF | TGTGCCAGCAGCTCGTACAGGGACTATGGCTACACCTTC
TRBJ1-5 | TRBV7-2 | . | 15 | . | CASSARANSNQPQHF | TGTGCCAGCAGCGCACGGGCAAATAGCAATCAGCCCCAGCATTTT
TRBJ2-7 | TRBV6-8 | few | 14 | TRBD2 | CASSYAGRAAEQYF | TGTGCCAGCAGTTACGCCGGGAGGGCGGCCGAGCAGTACTTC
TRBJ1-4 | TRBV4-3 | . | 16 | TRBD1 | CASSQDAGGPDEKLFF | TGCGCCAGCAGCCAAGACGCAGGGGGCCCCGATGAAAAACTGTTTTTT
TRBJ1-1 | TRBV2 | . | 12 | . | CASKFMNTEAFF | TGTGCCAGCAAATTCATGAACACTGAAGCTTTCTTT
TRBJ2-3 | TRBV5-1 | . | 14 | . | CASSLERETDTQYF | TGCGCCAGCAGCTTGGAACGGGAGACAGATACGCAGTATTTT
TRBJ2-3 | TRBV10-3 | . | 13 | . | CAIRDDNTDTQYF | TGTGCCATCAGGGACGACAACACAGATACGCAGTATTTT
TRBJ1-4 | TRBV7-2 | . | 13 | . | CASSYGGWEKLFF | TGTGCCAGCAGCTATGGAGGGTGGGAAAAACTGTTTTTT
TRBJ2-1 | TRBV6-5 | few | 16 | TRBD2 | CASSLGTSGSVDEQFF | TGTGCCAGCAGCCTCGGGACTAGCGGGAGTGTGGATGAGCAGTTCTTC
TRBJ2-5 | TRBV19 | . | 15 | TRBD1 | CASSIEDRGSETQYF | TGTGCCAGTAGTATAGAAGACAGGGGGTCGGAGACCCAGTACTTC
TRBJ2-1 | TRBV25-1 | . | 15 | TRBD2 | CASSGTRDYGNEQFF | TGTGCCAGCAGTGGAACCCGGGACTACGGCAATGAGCAGTTCTTC
TRBJ1-2 | TRBV5-1 | . | 14 | . | CASSLAQGIYGYTF | TGCGCCAGCAGCTTAGCACAGGGTATCTATGGCTACACCTTC
TRBJ1-1 | TRBV7-2 | many | 14 | TRBD1 | CASSWQGVRTEAFF | TGTGCCAGCAGCTGGCAGGGGGTTCGGACTGAAGCTTTCTTT
TRBJ2-1 | TRBV27 | few | 14 | . | CASNGGSSYNEQFF | TGTGCCAGCAATGGGGGGAGCTCCTACAATGAGCAGTTCTTC
TRBJ2-1 | TRBV20-1 | . | 21 | TRBD2 | CSARFPTSGRWDGHHHNEQFF | TGCAGTGCTAGATTTCCTACTAGCGGGAGGTGGGACGGCCATCACCACAATGAGCAGTTCTTC
TRBJ2-6 | TRBV28 | few | 17 | TRBD1 | CASSSTGWGSGANVLTF | TGTGCCAGCAGTTCGACAGGGTGGGGGTCTGGGGCCAACGTCCTGACTTTC
TRBJ2-1 | TRBV6-2/TRBV6-3 | . | 14 | TRBD2 | CASRKGLANNEQFF | TGTGCCAGCCGAAAGGGACTAGCCAACAATGAGCAGTTCTTC
TRBJ2-3 | TRBV12-3/TRBV12-4 | few | 14 | TRBD2 | CASSRGGLTDTQYF | TGTGCCAGCAGTCGGGGGGGCCTCACAGATACGCAGTATTTT
TRBJ2-1 | TRBV7-8 | many | 16 | TRBD2 | CASSLEGTSAYNEQFF | TGTGCCAGCAGCTTAGAGGGGACTAGCGCCTACAATGAGCAGTTCTTC
TRBJ1-2 | TRBV28 | . | 12 | . | CASTQGPDGYTF | TGTGCCAGCACCCAAGGACCGGATGGCTACACCTTC
TRBJ2-1 | TRBV7-2 | few | 14 | . | CASSLRRDDNEQFF | TGTGCCAGCAGCTTAAGACGGGACGACAATGAGCAGTTCTTC
TRBJ1-1 | TRBV7-6 | . | 14 | . | CASTLVIGNTEAFF | TGTGCCAGCACCTTGGTCATAGGGAACACTGAAGCTTTCTTT
TRBJ1-2 | TRBV7-9 | . | 16 | TRBD1 | CASSLTPGQGEDRYTF | TGTGCCAGCAGCTTAACTCCGGGACAGGGGGAGGATCGCTACACCTTC
TRBJ2-3 | TRBV7-2 | few | 15 | TRBD1 | CASSLGGQGGDTQYF | TGTGCCAGCAGCTTAGGGGGACAGGGGGGAGATACGCAGTATTTT
TRBJ2-7 | TRBV6-2/TRBV6-3 | . | 14 | TRBD1 | CASSRTGLRYEQYF | TGTGCCAGCAGTCGGACAGGTTTGAGGTACGAGCAGTACTTC
TRBJ2-2 | TRBV12-3/TRBV12-4 | . | 20 | TRBD2 | CASSSPQRGRREANTGELFF | TGTGCCAGCAGTTCCCCACAACGCGGGAGGCGGGAGGCGAACACCGGGGAGCTGTTTTTT
TRBJ1-1 | TRBV7-2 | many | 15 | . | CASSLGQPGDTEAFF | TGTGCCAGCAGCTTAGGACAGCCCGGGGACACTGAAGCTTTCTTT